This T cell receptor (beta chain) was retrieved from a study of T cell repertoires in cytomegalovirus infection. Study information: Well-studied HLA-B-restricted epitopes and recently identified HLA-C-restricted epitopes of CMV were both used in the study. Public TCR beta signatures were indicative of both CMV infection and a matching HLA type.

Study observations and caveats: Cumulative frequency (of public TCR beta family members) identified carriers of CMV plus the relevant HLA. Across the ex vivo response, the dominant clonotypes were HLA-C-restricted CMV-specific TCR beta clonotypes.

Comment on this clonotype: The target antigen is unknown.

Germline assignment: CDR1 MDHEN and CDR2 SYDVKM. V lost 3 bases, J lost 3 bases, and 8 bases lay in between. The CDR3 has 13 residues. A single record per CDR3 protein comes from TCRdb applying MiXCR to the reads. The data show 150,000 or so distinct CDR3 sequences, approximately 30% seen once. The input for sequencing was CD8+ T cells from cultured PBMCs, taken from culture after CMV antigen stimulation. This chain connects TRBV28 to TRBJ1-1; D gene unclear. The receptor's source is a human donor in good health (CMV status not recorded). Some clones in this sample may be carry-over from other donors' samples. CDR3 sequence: CASSFRKDTEAFF. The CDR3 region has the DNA TGTGCCAGCAGTTTTCGCAAGGACACTGAAGCTTTCTTT.